This T cell receptor beta chain was sequenced for a study of blood T cell repertoires in COVID-19. Study-wide context: Samples representing acute and convalescent COVID-19 were sourced from the United States, Italy and Spain. Nucleic acid was either cDNA or gDNA, and it came from T cells, B-cell-depleted T cells, or PBMCs.

This CDR3 comprises 15 residues. Losses at the gene ends were 4 bases for V and 4 bases for J; bases not matched to a gene: 6. In germline, CDR1 is MNHEY, CDR2 SMNVEV (reference sequence). The sample holds one count of this clone. Methods used by the authors: Using reference gene primer amplification, nucleated cell counts were estimated. Repertoires were generated with immunoSEQ multiplex PCR, while TCRdb's copy carries only in-frame clones and drops some. Clone size and the V and J calls come from that table; the DNA yielded D and trimming. The sample lists over 250,000 clones, roughly 89% occurring once.

The sequence was obtained from a man between 50 and 59 years old with acute or convalescent COVID-19. This sequence joins TRBV27 and TRBJ1-2; 10 positions agree with TRBD1. Source material: peripheral blood. CDR3 DNA: TGTGCCAGCAGTTCAACGGACAGGGGGTCCTATGGCTACACCTTC. This sequence encodes CASSSTDRGSYGYTF.